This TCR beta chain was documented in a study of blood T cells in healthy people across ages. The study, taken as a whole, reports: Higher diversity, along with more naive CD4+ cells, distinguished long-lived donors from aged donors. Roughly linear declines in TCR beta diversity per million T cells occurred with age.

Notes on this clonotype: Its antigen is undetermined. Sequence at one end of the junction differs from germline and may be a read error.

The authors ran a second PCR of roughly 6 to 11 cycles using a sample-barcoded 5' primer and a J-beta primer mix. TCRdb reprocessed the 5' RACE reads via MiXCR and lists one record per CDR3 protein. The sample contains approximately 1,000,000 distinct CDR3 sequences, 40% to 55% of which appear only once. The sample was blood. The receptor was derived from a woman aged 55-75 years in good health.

CDR3 protein: CARRYRGPVDIQYF. The CDR3 nucleotides read TGTGCCCGTAGATACAGGGGGCCGGTGGACATTCAGTACTTC. The chain uses TRBV19 and TRBJ2-7; 9 bases are a match to TRBD1. The DNA end is more similar to TRBJ2-4, so the J call may be wrong. The germline gives CDR1 LNHDA, CDR2 SQIVND (reference sequence). CDR3 size: 14 residues.